A single sample gave rise to the 23 T cell receptor beta chains below, sequenced in a study of T cells in Graves' hyperthyroidism and ophthalmopathy. Using RNA transcripts as the source, TCR beta CDR3 regions were amplified. A first-round RT-PCR of the TCR CDR3 used the HTBI primer set. TCRdb re-called the multiplex PCR reads through MiXCR, storing one row per CDR3 protein. In the table there are around 190,000 distinct CDR3 sequences, less than 20% of which are singletons. Sequencing input: blood. All receptors come from a woman aged 45-59 years with Graves' hyperthyroidism.

This clonotype showed up many times. The gene calls are TRBV11-1 and TRBJ1-1; 7 bases fit TRBD1. Looked up from germline, CDR1 is SGHAT and CDR2 is FQDESV (reference sequence). V shed 5 bases and J 2 bases; nucleotides not matched to a gene: 14. CDR3 length equals 17 residues. The CDR3 protein is CASSRNRGGLGNTEAFF. The CDR3 DNA reads TGTGCCAGCAGCCGCAACAGGGGAGGGTTAGGAAACACTGAAGCTTTCTTT. Drawing the rest from reference TRBV11-1 and TRBJ1-1, the complete variable domain is EAEVAQSPRYKITEKSQAVAFWCDPISGHATLYWYRQILGQGPELLVQFQDESVVDDSQLPKDRFSAERLKGVDSTLKIQPAELGDSAMYLCASSRNRGGLGNTEAFFGQGTRLTVV.

The chain couples TRBV3-1 to TRBJ2-2; the D gene could be TRBD1 or TRBD2 (5 bases each). The ends were cut back, 0 bases at V and 2 bases at J, with 16 bases in the middle. The CDR3 totals 18 residues. Germline assignment: CDR1 LGHDT and CDR2 YNNKEL (reference sequence). DNA of the CDR3: TGTGCCAGCAGCCAAGAATGGCTCACGGGGCTTAACACCGGGGAGCTGTTTTTT. It yields the protein CASSQEWLTGLNTGELFF.

The chain has TRBV20-1 and TRBJ2-7, with 8 bases fitting TRBD2. The V segment lost 4 bases and the J segment 6 bases; nucleotides outside the gene matches: 14. Germline lookup yields CDR1 DFQATT and CDR2 SNEGSKA (reference sequence). The CDR3 is 15 amino acids. The CDR3 DNA reads as TGCAGTGCTACCCCCTCGGGGAGCGGGAGAGTCGAGCAGTACTTC. This sequence encodes CSATPSGSGRVEQYF.

This clonotype was observed many times. The chain links TRBV7-6 to TRBJ2-7, with TRBD1 identical over 8 bases. The germline V gene encodes CDR1 SGHVS and CDR2 FNYEAQ. The CDR3 length is 15 residues. V gave up 2 bases and J gave up 0 bases; unmatched junction bases: 3. Here the CDR3 DNA reads TGTGCCAGCAGCTTAAGTGACAGGGGCTCCTACGAGCAGTACTTC. Amino acids: CASSLSDRGSYEQYF.

In its sample, this clonotype was seen a few times. Its ends do not fully match the called genes, so a read error is possible. The chain combines TRBV29-1 with TRBJ1-1, with D possibly matching TRBD1 (6 bases). The CDR3 is 12 amino acids. Germline lookup yields CDR1 SQVTM and CDR2 ANQGSEA. The CDR3 here is CSGRGINTEAFF. CDR3 DNA: TGCAGCGGGAGGGGGATCAACACTGAAGCCTTCTTT.

Only a few counts were recorded for this clonotype. CDR3 bases: TGTGCCAGCAGGTCCCCGCCCGGGACAGGGGATGAAAAACTGTTTTTT. Amino acids: CASRSPPGTGDEKLFF. This chain connects TRBV28 to TRBJ1-4; 10 nucleotides line up with TRBD1. The CDR3 totals 16 residues. Germline lookup yields CDR1 MDHEN and CDR2 SYDVKM. Losses at the gene ends were 6 bases for V and 6 bases for J; bases not matched to a gene: 10.

This clonotype was recorded at least ten times. This sequence joins TRBV7-9 and TRBJ2-2, with D unresolved. CDR1 is SEHNR, CDR2 FQNEAQ, per germline (reference sequence). V dropped 8 bases and J dropped 0 bases, with 13 bases sitting between them. The CDR3 covers 15 residues. CDR3 residues: CASFYTLSNTGELFF. The CDR3 nucleotides are TGTGCCAGCTTCTATACCCTCTCGAACACCGGGGAGCTGTTTTTT.

In its sample, this clonotype was seen many times. The chain employs TRBV11-3 and TRBJ1-3, with 9 bases aligning to TRBD1. The CDR3 loop spans 15 amino acids. Germline V gene sequence: CDR1 SGHNT, CDR2 YENEEA. J gave up 1 base and V 6 bases, and 4 bases lay outside the gene matches. The CDR3 sequence: CASRPTGGSGNTIYF. The CDR3 region has the DNA TGTGCCAGCAGACCGACAGGGGGTTCTGGAAACACCATATATTTT.

This clonotype was seen repeatedly, ten times or more. The genes are TRBV11-1 and TRBJ2-7, with D possibly being TRBD2 (6 bases). Trimming stripped 8 bases from V and 0 bases from J, with 17 bases between. Germline values: CDR1 SGHAT, CDR2 FQDESV (reference sequence). The length of the CDR3 is 15 residues. The CDR3 DNA follows: TGTGCCAGCTGCATCCGGGACGGGAGCTCCTACGAGCAGTACTTC. It specifies CASCIRDGSSYEQYF. The full variable domain, its missing parts supplied by reference TRBV11-1 and TRBJ2-7, is EAEVAQSPRYKITEKSQAVAFWCDPISGHATLYWYRQILGQGPELLVQFQDESVVDDSQLPKDRFSAERLKGVDSTLKIQPAELGDSAMYLCASCIRDGSSYEQYFGPGTRLTVT.

This clonotype has a count of ten or more. The chain links TRBV12-3 or TRBV12-4 to TRBJ2-5; D gene ambiguous. The CDR3 totals 12 residues. Trimming left V 4 bases short and J 2 bases short, with 5 bases between. The chain's CDR3 is CASSSHQETQYF. CDR3 DNA: TGTGCCAGCAGTTCCCATCAAGAGACCCAGTACTTC.

This clonotype has ten or more counts. The chain links TRBV29-1 to TRBJ1-5; D possibly corresponds to TRBD1 (5 bases). Germline V gene data show CDR1 as SQVTM and CDR2 as ANQGSEA. The V gene lost 4 bases and the J gene lost 4 bases, with 11 bases spanning the gap. There are 13 residues in the CDR3. CDR3 in amino acids: CSVGRDVNQPQHF. Here the CDR3 DNA reads TGCAGCGTTGGCAGGGACGTAAATCAGCCCCAGCATTTT.

This clonotype was counted many times. This chain links TRBV6-5 with TRBJ1-1; D is uncertain. Trimming took off 2 bases at V and 6 bases at J, with 10 bases between the two ends. The CDR3 loop spans 13 amino acids. CDR1 MNHEY and CDR2 SVGAGI come from the germline V gene. The CDR3 loop reads CASSYRRVAEAFF. CDR3 DNA sequence: TGTGCCAGCAGTTACAGAAGGGTGGCTGAAGCTTTCTTT.

This clonotype has at least ten counts. V gene TRBV11-3 combines with J gene TRBJ2-3; 13 bases agree with TRBD2. Germline-derived CDR1 and CDR2 are SGHNT and YENEEA. Unmatched junction bases numbered 5, after V lost 5 bases and J lost 6 bases. The CDR3 totals 15 residues. CDR3 loop: CASSGLAGDRDTQYF. The CDR3 DNA follows: TGTGCCAGCAGCGGACTAGCGGGAGATAGGGATACGCAGTATTTT.

In its sample, this clonotype was seen many times. The rearrangement joins TRBV28 to TRBJ1-1, with 9 bases matching TRBD1. Germline-derived CDR1 and CDR2 are MDHEN and SYDVKM. The V gene end was trimmed by 0 bases and the J gene end by 0 bases; junction bases not matched to a gene: 5. This CDR3 has 17 amino acids. This CDR3 is CASSLWGGTGLNTEAFF. Here the CDR3 DNA reads TGTGCCAGCAGTTTATGGGGGGGGACAGGGTTGAACACTGAAGCTTTCTTT.

This clonotype was seen at least ten times. The CDR3 DNA reads TGTGCCAGCAGTCCCACGGCTAGCTCCTACGAGCAGTACTTC. Encoded protein: CASSPTASSYEQYF. V and J are TRBV6-1 and TRBJ2-7, with unresolved D. Germline CDR1 and CDR2: MNHNS and SASEGT. V was trimmed by 5 bases and J by 0 bases, leaving 11 bases between them. The CDR3 totals 14 residues.

This clonotype appeared a few times. The chain combines TRBV7-8 with TRBJ2-5; a possible D gene is TRBD2 (6 bases). The CDR3 has 18 residues. The V and J ends lost 1 base and 2 bases respectively, with 20 bases between them. CDR1 is SGHVS and CDR2 is FQNEAQ in the germline V gene. CDR3 region: CASSLGHGGRPEQETQYF. The DNA of the CDR3 is TGTGCCAGCAGCTTAGGACATGGAGGGCGTCCCGAACAAGAGACCCAGTACTTC.

This clonotype was counted ten times or more. The chain recombines TRBV28 with TRBJ1-5; 8 bases are shared with TRBD1. J was trimmed by 2 bases and V by 2 bases; bases with no gene match: 2. The length of the CDR3 is 15 residues. Germline V gives CDR1 MDHEN, CDR2 SYDVKM. The CDR3 region is CASSLMTGGNQPQHF. CDR3 bases: TGTGCCAGCAGTTTAATGACAGGGGGCAATCAGCCCCAGCATTTT.

This clonotype was counted at least ten times. The chain joins TRBV27 to TRBJ1-1, with a weak D call TRBD1 (6 bases). Trimming stripped 5 bases from V and 0 bases from J, with 10 bases between. Germline V gives CDR1 MNHEY, CDR2 SMNVEV (reference sequence). CDR3 length: 14 amino acids. CDR3 nucleotide sequence: TGTGCCAGCAGTCGAGGACAGATGAACACTGAAGCTTTCTTT. Translating it yields CASSRGQMNTEAFF.

This clonotype appeared a few times. This may come from a read error, since a much larger clone is one base off. The chain carries TRBV11-2 and TRBJ2-7; tentatively, D is TRBD2 (6 bases). Germline CDR1 SGHAT, CDR2 FQNNGV. The CDR3 has 16 residues. Trimming cost V 1 base and J 3 bases, with 16 bases left between them. The DNA of the CDR3 is TGTGCCAGCAGCTTAGGCGCACGGGGGACCCTCTACGAGCAGTACTTC. Translating gives CASSLGARGTLYEQYF.

There are many counts of this clonotype. The rearrangement links TRBV12-3 or TRBV12-4 to TRBJ2-5; D unresolved. The CDR3 covers 14 residues. The V and J ends lost 5 bases and 1 base respectively, with 11 bases between them. As DNA, the CDR3 is TGTGCCAGCAGTCCACGTAACCTCCAAGAGACCCAGTACTTC. Amino acid sequence: CASSPRNLQETQYF.

The rearrangement uses TRBV5-1 and TRBJ1-2; D is uncertain. The CDR3 length is 14 residues. V was clipped by 2 bases and J by 4 bases, with 12 bases between them. In germline, CDR1 is SGHRS, CDR2 YFSETQ. The CDR3: CASSFTGPSYGYTF. Written as DNA, the CDR3 is TGCGCCAGCAGCTTCACCGGACCGAGCTATGGCTACACCTTC.

This rearrangement joins TRBV28 to TRBJ1-1, with a possible D match to TRBD1 (6 bases). The CDR3 consists of 13 residues. Trimming removed 7 bases from V and 0 bases from J, with 9 bases in between. Germline CDR1 is MDHEN and CDR2 is SYDVKM. CDR3 coding DNA: TGTGCCAGCAAGGGGGTTTTGAACACTGAAGCTTTCTTT. Its protein product is CASKGVLNTEAFF.

This clonotype has a handful of counts. The V call is TRBV7-3, the J call TRBJ2-1; TRBD2 is a possible D gene (6 bases). Germline-derived CDR1 and CDR2 are SGHTA and FQGTGA. The CDR3 loop spans 13 amino acids. V was clipped by 4 bases and J by 9 bases, with 13 bases between them. In nucleotides, the CDR3 is TGTGCCAGCAGCTCATATGGGGGAGGTGAGCAGTTCTTC. It codes for CASSSYGGGEQFF.